There are many counts of the clone carrying this T cell receptor (beta chain). The antigen remains unidentified. Under the authors' procedure: Variation in CDR3 across clinicopathological groups served as the basis for constructing a distant-metastasis classifier in papillary thyroid cancer. TCRdb re-called the PCR reads through MiXCR. TCRdb, not the original authors, processed these V and J calls. This table holds 30,000 to 40,000 clones, 14% to 15% found once. This CDR3 is built from 13 residues. With V trimmed by 9 bases and J by 5 bases, 7 bases remained unmatched. In germline, CDR1 is MNHNS, CDR2 SASEGT. Each patient came to thyroid surgery without any prior treatment (of any kind). The source of the sample is a study of metastatic and nonmetastatic thyroid tumors. Whole-study context: For malignant and benign thyroid patients, tumor or nodule tissue and blood were the sources whose repertoires were compared.

Study-wide findings and caveats: The study reportedly found significantly higher TCR beta diversity in malignant thyroid tumors than benign nodules, in blood and tumor.

The origin of this receptor is a male donor with papillary thyroid cancer or a benign thyroid nodule (not recorded which). Some clones in this sample may be carry-over from other donors' samples. V and J are TRBV6-1 and TRBJ2-5; 9 bases map to TRBD2. The sample comprised blood. The CDR3 is CASFAGGGETQYF. The CDR3, as DNA: TGTGCCAGTTTCGCGGGAGGGGGGGAGACCCAGTACTTC.